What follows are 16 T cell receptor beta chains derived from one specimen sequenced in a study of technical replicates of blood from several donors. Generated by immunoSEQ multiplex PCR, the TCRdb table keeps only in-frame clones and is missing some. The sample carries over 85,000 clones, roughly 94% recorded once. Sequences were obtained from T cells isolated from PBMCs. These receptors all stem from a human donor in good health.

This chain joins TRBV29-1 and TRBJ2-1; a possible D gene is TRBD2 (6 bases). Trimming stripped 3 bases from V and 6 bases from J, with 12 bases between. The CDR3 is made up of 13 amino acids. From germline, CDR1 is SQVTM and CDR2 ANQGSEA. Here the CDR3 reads CSVEGGEFNEQFF. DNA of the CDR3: TGCAGCGTTGAGGGCGGGGAATTCAATGAGCAGTTCTTC.

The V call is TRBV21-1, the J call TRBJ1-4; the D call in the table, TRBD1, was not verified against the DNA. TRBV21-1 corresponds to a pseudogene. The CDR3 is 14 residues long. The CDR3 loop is CASSKDRTNEKLFF. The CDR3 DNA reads TGTGCCAGCAGCAAGGACAGGACTAATGAAAAACTGTTTTTT.

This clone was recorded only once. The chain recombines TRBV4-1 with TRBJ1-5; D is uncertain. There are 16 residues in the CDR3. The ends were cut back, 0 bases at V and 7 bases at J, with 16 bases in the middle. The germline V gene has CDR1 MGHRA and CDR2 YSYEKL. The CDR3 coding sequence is TGCGCCAGCAGCCAAGAACCCTACTCCCTCGGGCAGCCCCAGCATTTT. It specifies CASSQEPYSLGQPQHF.

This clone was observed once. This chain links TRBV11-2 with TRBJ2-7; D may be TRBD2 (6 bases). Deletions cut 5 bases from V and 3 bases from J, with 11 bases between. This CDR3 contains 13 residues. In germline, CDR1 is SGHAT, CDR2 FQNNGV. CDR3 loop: CASSPAGFYEQYF. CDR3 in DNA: TGTGCCAGCAGCCCAGCGGGTTTCTACGAGCAGTACTTC.

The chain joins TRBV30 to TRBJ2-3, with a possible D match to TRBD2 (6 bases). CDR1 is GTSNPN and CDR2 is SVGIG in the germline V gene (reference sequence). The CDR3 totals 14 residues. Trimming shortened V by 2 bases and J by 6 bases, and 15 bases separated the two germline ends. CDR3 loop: CAWSNGLHKDTQYF. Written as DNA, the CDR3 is TGTGCCTGGAGTAATGGACTACATAAGGATACGCAGTATTTT.

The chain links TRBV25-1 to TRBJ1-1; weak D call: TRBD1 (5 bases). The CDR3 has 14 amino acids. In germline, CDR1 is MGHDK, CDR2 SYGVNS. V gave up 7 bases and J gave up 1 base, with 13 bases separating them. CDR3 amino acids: CASKGADRNTEAFF. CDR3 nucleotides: TGTGCCAGCAAGGGCGCAGACAGGAACACTGAAGCTTTCTTT.

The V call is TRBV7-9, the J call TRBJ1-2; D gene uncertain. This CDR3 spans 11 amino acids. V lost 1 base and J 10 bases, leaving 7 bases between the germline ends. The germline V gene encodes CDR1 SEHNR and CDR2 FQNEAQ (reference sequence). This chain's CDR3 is CASSLGGYYTF. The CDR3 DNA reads TGTGCCAGCAGCTTAGGCGGGTACTACACCTTC.

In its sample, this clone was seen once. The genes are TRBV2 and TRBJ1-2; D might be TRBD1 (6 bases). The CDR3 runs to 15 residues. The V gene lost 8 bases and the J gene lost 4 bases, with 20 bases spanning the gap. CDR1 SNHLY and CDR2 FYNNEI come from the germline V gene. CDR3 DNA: TGTGCCAGCTCTTACAGGGAGAGGAATGGCTATGGCTACACCTTC. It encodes CASSYRERNGYGYTF.

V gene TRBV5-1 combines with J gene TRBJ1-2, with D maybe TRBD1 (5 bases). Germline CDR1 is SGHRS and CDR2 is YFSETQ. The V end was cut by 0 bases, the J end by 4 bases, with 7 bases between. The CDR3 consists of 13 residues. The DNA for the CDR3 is TGCGCCAGCAGCTTGGAAGACAGCTATGGCTACACCTTC. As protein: CASSLEDSYGYTF.

CDR3 coding DNA: TGTGCCAGCAGCGTCCTGGCGGCAGAGGGGGACTATGGCTACACCTTC. Residues: CASSVLAAEGDYGYTF. This chain uses TRBV9 with TRBJ1-2; TRBD1 might be the D (6 bases). Trimming removed 2 bases at V and 3 bases at J, with 17 bases between. The CDR3 extends over 16 amino acids. Germline V gene lookup returns CDR1 SGDLS and CDR2 YYNGEE.

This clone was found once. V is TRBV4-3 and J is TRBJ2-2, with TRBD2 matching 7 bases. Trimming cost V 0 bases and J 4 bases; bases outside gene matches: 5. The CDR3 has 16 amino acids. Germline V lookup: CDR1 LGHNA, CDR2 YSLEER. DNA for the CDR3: TGCGCCAGCAGCCAAGATTCGGGGGGAAGCACCGGGGAGCTGTTTTTT. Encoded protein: CASSQDSGGSTGELFF.

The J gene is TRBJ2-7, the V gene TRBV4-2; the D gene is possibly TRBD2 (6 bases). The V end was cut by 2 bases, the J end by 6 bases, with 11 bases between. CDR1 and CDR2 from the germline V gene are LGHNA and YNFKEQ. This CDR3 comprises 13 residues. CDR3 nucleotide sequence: TGTGCCAGCAGCCAAAGCGTGGAGGGCGAGCAGTACTTC. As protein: CASSQSVEGEQYF.

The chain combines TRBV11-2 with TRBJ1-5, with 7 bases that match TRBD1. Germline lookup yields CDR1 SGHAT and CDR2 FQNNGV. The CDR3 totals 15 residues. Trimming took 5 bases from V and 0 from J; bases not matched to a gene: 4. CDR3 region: CASSKGTASNQPQHF. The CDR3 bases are TGTGCCAGCAGCAAAGGGACAGCTAGCAATCAGCCCCAGCATTTT.

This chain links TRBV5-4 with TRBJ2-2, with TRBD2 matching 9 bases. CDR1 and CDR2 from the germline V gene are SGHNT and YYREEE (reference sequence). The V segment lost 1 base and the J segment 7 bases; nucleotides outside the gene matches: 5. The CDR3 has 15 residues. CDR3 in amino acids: CASSLSASGIGELFF. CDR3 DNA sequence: TGTGCCAGCAGCTTGTCTGCTAGCGGGATCGGGGAGCTGTTTTTT.

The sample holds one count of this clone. Written as DNA, the CDR3 is TGTGCCAGCAGCTTGGGACTAGCGGGAGGAGCTGAGCAGTTCTTC. Its protein product is CASSLGLAGGAEQFF. The chain combines TRBV7-3 with TRBJ2-1; 15 bases fit TRBD2. CDR1 is SGHTA, CDR2 FQGTGA, per germline. With 3 bases clipped from V and 9 bases from J, the junction kept 3 bases outside the gene matches. CDR3 size: 15 residues.

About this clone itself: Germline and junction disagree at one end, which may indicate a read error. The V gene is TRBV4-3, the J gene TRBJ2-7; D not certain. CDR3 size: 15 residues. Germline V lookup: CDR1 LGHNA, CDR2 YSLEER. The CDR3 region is CASSQDNNSPYEQYF. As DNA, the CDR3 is TGCGCCAGCAGCCAAGATAACAACAGCCCCTACGAACAGTACTTC.